One sample yielded the 21 T cell receptor beta chains listed below, sequenced in a study of shared clonotypes between healthy human individuals. Profiling relied on immunoSEQ multiplex PCR, and the TCRdb table lists in-frame clones only, not all of them. The data hold over 850,000 clones, with about 84% observed a single time. Sequencing was done on a sample of memory CD4+ T cells from PBMCs. The subset here: CD45RA-negative fraction. The origin of the receptors is a man aged 18 to 30 in good health. Some clones in this sample may be carry-over from other donors' samples.

This chain joins TRBV5-1 and TRBJ1-2; 11 nucleotides match TRBD1. Germline V gives CDR1 SGHRS, CDR2 YFSETQ. Trimming removed 4 bases from V and 7 bases from J; junction bases left unmatched: 9. The CDR3 runs to 15 residues. As DNA, the CDR3 is TGCGCCAGCAGCCCACCAGGACAGGGGGCGGGTGGCTACACCTTC. This sequence encodes CASSPPGQGAGGYTF.

This chain connects TRBV4-1 to TRBJ2-7, with 8 bases aligning to TRBD2. CDR1 is MGHRA and CDR2 is YSYEKL in the germline V gene. The CDR3 is 16 amino acids. V was pared by 4 bases and J by 5 bases, with 13 bases of the junction left unmatched. The DNA for the CDR3 is TGCGCCAGCAGCCCGGGGGGGAATAAGGCGGGAGACGAGCAGTACTTC. Its translation is CASSPGGNKAGDEQYF.

The chain joins TRBV15 to TRBJ1-4; TRBD1 is a possible D gene (6 bases). Trimming left V 4 bases short and J 10 bases short, with 13 bases between. Germline assignment: CDR1 LNHNV and CDR2 YYDKDF (reference sequence). The length of the CDR3 is 13 residues. The CDR3 DNA reads as TGTGCCACCAGCACAACTGAAGGGGGAAAACTGTTTTTT. Protein: CATSTTEGGKLFF.

Only a few counts were recorded for this clone. The chain carries TRBV19 and TRBJ2-6; TRBD2 matches 11 bases. The CDR3 sequence is 17 residues long. V dropped 5 bases and J dropped 4; count of bases not matched to a gene: 7. CDR1 LNHDA and CDR2 SQIVND come from the germline V gene (reference sequence). The CDR3 DNA reads TGTGCCAGTAGTGCACTAGCGGGAGTGGGAGGGGCCAACGTCCTGACTTTC. This translates into CASSALAGVGGANVLTF.

The chain is built from TRBV4-1 and TRBJ1-5, with 7 bases fitting TRBD1. From germline, CDR1 is MGHRA and CDR2 YSYEKL. The trim removed 0 bases at V and 6 bases at J, leaving 5 bases unmatched. CDR3 size: 15 residues. The CDR3 is CASSQDGQGGQPQHF. As DNA, the CDR3 is TGCGCCAGCAGCCAAGATGGCCAGGGGGGTCAGCCCCAGCATTTT.

The chain employs TRBV5-4 and TRBJ2-5; TRBD2 matches at 11 bases. V shed 2 bases and J 5 bases; nucleotides not matched to a gene: 5. The CDR3 contains 15 residues. Germline CDR1 and CDR2: SGHNT and YYREEE (reference sequence). CDR3 sequence reads: CASSFGSGRGETQYF. The CDR3, as DNA: TGTGCCAGCAGCTTTGGTAGCGGGAGGGGGGAGACCCAGTACTTC.

The chain is built from TRBV28 and TRBJ2-7; D might be TRBD1 or TRBD2, each matching 5 bases. This CDR3 contains 13 residues. Trimming cost V 7 bases and J 5 bases, with 15 bases left between them. Germline loops: CDR1 MDHEN, CDR2 SYDVKM. CDR3 DNA: TGTGCCAGCAAGGTTGGGGGTTTCAACGAGCAGTACTTC. The encoded protein is CASKVGGFNEQYF.

The V and J genes are TRBV5-1 and TRBJ1-4, with no clear D. The V gene's germline CDR1 is SGHRS and CDR2 YFSETQ. Trimming stripped 4 bases from V and 7 bases from J, with 11 bases between. The CDR3 contains 13 residues. CDR3 DNA: TGCGCCAGCAGCGACGCCAGCGGTGAAAAACTGTTTTTT. It codes for CASSDASGEKLFF.

The chain has TRBV30 and TRBJ1-2; D uncertain. Trimming removed 0 bases from V and 0 bases from J, with 23 bases in between. From germline, CDR1 is GTSNPN and CDR2 SVGIG (reference sequence). The length of the CDR3 is 19 residues. The CDR3 reads CAWSVAGDTQRTANYGYTF. CDR3 DNA: TGTGCCTGGAGTGTAGCCGGTGACACCCAAAGAACAGCTAACTATGGCTACACCTTC.

This clone was detected only once. The chain employs TRBV4-1 and TRBJ2-3, with no clear D. Germline CDR1 reads MGHRA; CDR2 reads YSYEKL. The CDR3 has 15 residues. Deletions cut 2 bases from V and 0 bases from J, with 9 bases between. As DNA, the CDR3 is TGCGCCAGCAGCCAACCCTACCTGAGCACAGATACGCAGTATTTT. Amino acid sequence: CASSQPYLSTDTQYF.

The V call is TRBV9, the J call TRBJ2-4; 7 bases line up with TRBD1. Germline values: CDR1 SGDLS, CDR2 YYNGEE. There are 14 residues in the CDR3. V gave up 3 bases and J gave up 6 bases; unmatched junction bases: 6. CDR3 nucleotide sequence: TGTGCCAGCAGCGCGACAGGGAACCCAAACATTCAGTACTTC. This sequence encodes CASSATGNPNIQYF.

The chain couples TRBV30 to TRBJ1-2, with D perhaps TRBD1 (6 bases). Germline CDR1 is GTSNPN and CDR2 is SVGIG (reference sequence). The CDR3 length is 16 residues. With 3 bases removed from V and 0 bases from J, the gap between germline ends came to 17 bases. The chain's CDR3 is CAWRPGQLRPNYGYTF. The CDR3 DNA reads as TGTGCCTGGAGGCCCGGACAGCTAAGACCTAACTATGGCTACACCTTC.

The genes are TRBV30 and TRBJ1-1; D uncertain. Trimming removed 3 bases from V and 1 base from J, with 9 bases in between. The CDR3 consists of 13 residues. From germline, CDR1 is GTSNPN and CDR2 SVGIG (reference sequence). In nucleotides, the CDR3 is TGTGCCTGGAGAAACGGGCCGAACACTGAAGCTTTCTTT. Translated, it gives CAWRNGPNTEAFF.

As for this clone: Other DNA sequences in the same sample also yield this CDR3. This chain joins TRBV7-9 and TRBJ1-1; D is unclear. Trimming took 6 bases from V and 4 from J, leaving 21 bases between them. This CDR3 spans 16 amino acids. Looked up from germline, CDR1 is SEHNR and CDR2 is FQNEAQ (reference sequence). CDR3 amino acids: CASRPWTTSSPTEAFF. The CDR3 region has the DNA TGTGCCAGCAGGCCATGGACGACCTCGTCACCCACTGAAGCTTTCTTT.

The chain couples TRBV9 to TRBJ2-7; D may match TRBD1 or TRBD2 (5 bases each). Trimming shortened V by 0 bases and J by 6 bases, and 19 bases separated the two germline ends. Germline CDR1 and CDR2: SGDLS and YYNGEE. The CDR3 consists of 16 residues. CDR3 region: CASSVGGSDGGGEQYF. Here the CDR3 DNA reads TGTGCCAGCAGCGTAGGAGGGTCGGATGGTGGGGGCGAGCAGTACTTC.

This clone was counted a single time. In DNA form, the CDR3 reads TGTGCCAGCAGCTTAGGACTATCGAACACTGAAGCTTTCTTT. It encodes CASSLGLSNTEAFF. This chain connects TRBV7-9 to TRBJ1-1, with unresolved D. This CDR3 region has 14 residues. Germline V gives CDR1 SEHNR, CDR2 FQNEAQ (reference sequence). V dropped 1 base and J dropped 1 base, with 7 bases sitting between them.

On this clone itself: Since a far larger clone is one base different, this is likely a read error. Distinct nucleotide sequences in the sample also encode this CDR3. The V gene is TRBV29-1, the J gene TRBJ1-1; D possibly corresponds to TRBD1 (5 bases). CDR3 size: 13 residues. CDR1 is SQVTM and CDR2 is ANQGSEA in the germline V gene. Here the CDR3 reads CSVGRQPNTEAFF. The CDR3 coding sequence is TGCAGTGTTGGTAGACAGCCGAACACTGAAGCTTTCTTT.

This chain links TRBV7-8 with TRBJ2-5; D tentatively reads TRBD1 or TRBD2 (5 bases each). Germline-derived CDR1 and CDR2 are SGHVS and FQNEAQ. V was cut by 6 bases and J by 1 base, with 12 bases left in between. The CDR3 contains 14 residues. DNA for the CDR3: TGTGCCAGCAGTCGGGGACCGCTCCAAGAGACCCAGTACTTC. Amino acid sequence: CASSRGPLQETQYF.

The chain is built from TRBV18 and TRBJ1-2; a weak D match, TRBD1 (6 bases). CDR1 and CDR2 (germline): KGHSH, LQKENI. V gave up 2 bases and J gave up 4 bases, with 8 bases separating them. The CDR3 contains 13 residues. The CDR3 nucleotides are TGTGCCAGCTCACCAGGGGGCGGCTATGGCTACACCTTC. Its protein product is CASSPGGGYGYTF.

This sequence joins TRBV5-1 and TRBJ2-1, with TRBD1 matching over 7 bases. The V and J ends lost 4 bases and 2 bases, in that order; junction bases with no gene match: 3. CDR1 is SGHRS, CDR2 YFSETQ, per germline. The CDR3 covers 14 residues. The DNA of the CDR3 is TGCGCCAGCAGCCCACAGGGGACCTACAATGAGCAGTTCTTC. This codes for CASSPQGTYNEQFF.

Ten or more counts support this clone. The J gene is TRBJ1-1, the V gene TRBV4-1; D perhaps matches TRBD1 (6 bases). The germline V gene has CDR1 MGHRA and CDR2 YSYEKL. V lost 3 bases, J lost 3 bases, and 17 bases lay in between. The CDR3 spans 16 residues. The CDR3 reads CASSHKRGGKDTEAFF. As DNA, the CDR3 is TGCGCCAGCAGCCACAAGAGAGGGGGGAAGGACACTGAAGCTTTCTTT.